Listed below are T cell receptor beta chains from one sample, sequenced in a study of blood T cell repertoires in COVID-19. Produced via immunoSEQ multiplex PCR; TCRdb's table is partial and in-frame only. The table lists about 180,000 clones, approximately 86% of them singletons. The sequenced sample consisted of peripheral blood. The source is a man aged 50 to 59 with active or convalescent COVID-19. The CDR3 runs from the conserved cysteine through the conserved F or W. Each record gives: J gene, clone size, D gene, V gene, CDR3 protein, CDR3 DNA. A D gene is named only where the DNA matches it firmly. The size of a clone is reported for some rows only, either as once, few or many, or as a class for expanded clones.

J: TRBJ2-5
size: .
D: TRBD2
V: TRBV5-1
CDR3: CASSDRTSGGAQYF
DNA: TGCGCCAGCAGCGACCGGACTAGCGGGGGGGCCCAGTACTTC

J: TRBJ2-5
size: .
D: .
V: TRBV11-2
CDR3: CASSLDAVQETQYF
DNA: TGTGCCAGCAGCTTAGACGCGGTTCAAGAGACCCAGTACTTC

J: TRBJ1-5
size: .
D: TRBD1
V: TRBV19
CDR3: CASYDRGGQPQHF
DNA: TGTGCCAGTTACGACAGGGGTGGCCAGCCCCAGCATTTT

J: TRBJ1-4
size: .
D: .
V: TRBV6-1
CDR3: CASSEQRGVNEKLFF
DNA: TGTGCCAGCAGTGAGCAGCGGGGAGTTAATGAAAAACTGTTTTTT

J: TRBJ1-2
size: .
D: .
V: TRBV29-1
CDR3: CSVEGGGFGQLLYGYTF
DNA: TGCAGCGTTGAAGGAGGGGGTTTTGGACAGTTACTCTATGGCTACACCTTC

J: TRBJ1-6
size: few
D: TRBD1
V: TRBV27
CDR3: CASSQGGTGGRSPLHF
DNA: TGTGCCAGCAGTCAGGGGGGGACAGGGGGCAGGTCACCCCTCCACTTT

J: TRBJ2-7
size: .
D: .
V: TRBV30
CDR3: CAWDRQEIYEQYF
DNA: TGTGCCTGGGATCGACAGGAAATCTACGAGCAGTACTTC

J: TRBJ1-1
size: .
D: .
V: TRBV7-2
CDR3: CASSLDAGTPEAFF
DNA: TGTGCCAGCAGCTTAGATGCGGGTACGCCTGAAGCTTTCTTT

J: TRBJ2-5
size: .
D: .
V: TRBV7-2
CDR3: CASSLASVQETQYF
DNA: TGTGCCAGCAGCTTAGCGTCTGTCCAAGAGACCCAGTACTTC

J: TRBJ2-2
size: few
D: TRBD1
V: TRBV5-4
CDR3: CASSKDRGQTGELFF
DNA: TGTGCCAGCAGCAAGGACAGGGGACAAACCGGGGAGCTGTTTTTT

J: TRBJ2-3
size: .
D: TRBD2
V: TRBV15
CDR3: CATSRDFGLAGDTQYF
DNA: TGTGCCACCAGCAGAGACTTCGGACTAGCGGGAGATACGCAGTATTTT

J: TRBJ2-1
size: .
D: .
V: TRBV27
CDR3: CASSSQVSYNEQFF
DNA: TGTGCCAGCAGTTCACAGGTCTCCTACAATGAGCAGTTCTTC

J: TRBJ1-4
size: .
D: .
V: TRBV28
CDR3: CASSIFSGQGSSFLPEKLFF
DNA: TGTGCCAGCAGTATCTTTTCGGGCCAAGGGAGTAGTTTTCTACCAGAAAAACTGTTTTTT

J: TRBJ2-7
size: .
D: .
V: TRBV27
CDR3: CASSLLLGRTYEQYF
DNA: TGTGCCAGCAGTTTATTACTGGGGCGAACCTACGAGCAGTACTTC

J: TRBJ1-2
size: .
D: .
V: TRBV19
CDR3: CASSIDRGLGLGYTF
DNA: TGTGCCAGTAGTATAGATCGGGGCCTGGGACTTGGCTACACCTTC

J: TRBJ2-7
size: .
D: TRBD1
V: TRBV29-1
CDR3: CSVLGQGASEQYF
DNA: TGCAGCGTTCTGGGACAGGGGGCGAGCGAGCAGTACTTC

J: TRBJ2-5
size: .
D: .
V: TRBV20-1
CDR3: CSARKETQYF
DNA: TGCAGTGCCAGGAAAGAGACCCAGTACTTC

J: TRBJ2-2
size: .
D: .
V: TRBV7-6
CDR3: CASSEQAGYPGELFF
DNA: TGTGCCAGCAGCGAACAGGCGGGATATCCTGGGGAGCTGTTTTTT

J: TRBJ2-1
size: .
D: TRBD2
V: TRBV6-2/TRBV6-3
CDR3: CASSYPATSGGKQFF
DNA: TGTGCCAGCAGTTACCCGGCGACTAGCGGGGGAAAGCAGTTCTTC

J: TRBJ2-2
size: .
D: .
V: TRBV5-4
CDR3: CASSLGGGSGTPGELFF
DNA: TGTGCCAGCAGCTTGGGAGGTGGCTCGGGAACGCCCGGGGAGCTGTTTTTT

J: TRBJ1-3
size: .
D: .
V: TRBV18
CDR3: CASSPPSGQFFSGNTIYF
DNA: TGTGCCAGCTCACCACCGTCTGGGCAGTTTTTCTCTGGAAACACCATATATTTT

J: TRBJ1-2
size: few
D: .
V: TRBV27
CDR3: CASSYRQAPYGYTF
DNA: TGTGCCAGCAGTTACCGACAGGCCCCCTATGGCTACACCTTC

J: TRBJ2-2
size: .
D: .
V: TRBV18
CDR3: CASSPPNGQPNTGELFF
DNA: TGTGCCAGCTCACCACCCAACGGACAGCCGAACACCGGGGAGCTGTTTTTT

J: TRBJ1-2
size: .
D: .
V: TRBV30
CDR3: CAWRPRLLYGYTF
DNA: TGTGCCTGGAGGCCGAGACTCCTCTATGGCTACACCTTC

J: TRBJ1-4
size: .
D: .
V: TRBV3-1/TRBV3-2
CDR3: CASSSNFDEKLFF
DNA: TGTGCCAGCAGCTCCAACTTCGATGAAAAACTGTTTTTT

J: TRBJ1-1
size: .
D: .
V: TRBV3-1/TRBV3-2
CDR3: CASSQGWQGNTEAFF
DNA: TGTGCCAGCAGCCAAGGTTGGCAGGGGAACACTGAAGCTTTCTTT